This is a list of T cell receptor beta chains from one sample in a study of cytomegalovirus exposure and HLA in healthy donors. Repertoires were generated with immunoSEQ multiplex PCR, while TCRdb's copy carries only in-frame clones and drops some. This sample has about 120,000 clones, with about 80% found just once. Source material: PBMCs. The receptor set was obtained from a male donor in good health and CMV-seronegative. Each CDR3 is given without its conserved first and last residue. The order of the fields is clone size, V gene, CDR3 length, J gene, CDR3 protein. Not all rows give a size; the values are once, few, many and, for expanded clones, a class.

clone_size: few
v_call: TRBV30
cdr3_length: 11
j_call: TRBJ1-1
cdr3_aa: AGLPPGVTEAF

clone_size: -
v_call: TRBV25-1
cdr3_length: 11
j_call: TRBJ2-7
cdr3_aa: ASYKSGGYEQY

clone_size: -
v_call: TRBV30
cdr3_length: 10
j_call: TRBJ1-2
cdr3_aa: ACRQEGDGYT

clone_size: once
v_call: TRBV15
cdr3_length: 13
j_call: TRBJ1-4
cdr3_aa: ATSRGGSLNEKLF

clone_size: -
v_call: TRBV14
cdr3_length: 16
j_call: TRBJ1-2
cdr3_aa: ASSQEAAQLPPFYGYT

clone_size: -
v_call: TRBV7-6
cdr3_length: 13
j_call: TRBJ1-4
cdr3_aa: ASSLSAGRNEKLF

clone_size: -
v_call: TRBV7-9
cdr3_length: 11
j_call: TRBJ2-7
cdr3_aa: ASSLGHPREQY

clone_size: -
v_call: TRBV11-2
cdr3_length: 15
j_call: TRBJ1-1
cdr3_aa: ASRGGTGQLQNTEAF

clone_size: -
v_call: TRBV27
cdr3_length: 14
j_call: TRBJ1-1
cdr3_aa: ASSLSRTGMNTEAF

clone_size: -
v_call: TRBV6-5
cdr3_length: 11
j_call: TRBJ1-6
cdr3_aa: ASNPGGNSPLH

clone_size: -
v_call: TRBV9
cdr3_length: 12
j_call: TRBJ1-2
cdr3_aa: ASSPQTNSYGYT

clone_size: -
v_call: TRBV10-3
cdr3_length: 11
j_call: TRBJ1-1
cdr3_aa: ATGDRERTEAF

clone_size: -
v_call: TRBV7-6
cdr3_length: 9
j_call: TRBJ1-1
cdr3_aa: ASTRGTEAF

clone_size: once
v_call: TRBV9
cdr3_length: 12
j_call: TRBJ1-1
cdr3_aa: ASSPRSGLTEAF

clone_size: -
v_call: TRBV7-2
cdr3_length: 11
j_call: TRBJ1-2
cdr3_aa: ASSLGLHYGYT

clone_size: -
v_call: TRBV7-6
cdr3_length: 13
j_call: TRBJ2-1
cdr3_aa: ASSSGGGIVDEQF

clone_size: -
v_call: TRBV28
cdr3_length: 12
j_call: TRBJ1-3
cdr3_aa: ASSSRGTIRTIY